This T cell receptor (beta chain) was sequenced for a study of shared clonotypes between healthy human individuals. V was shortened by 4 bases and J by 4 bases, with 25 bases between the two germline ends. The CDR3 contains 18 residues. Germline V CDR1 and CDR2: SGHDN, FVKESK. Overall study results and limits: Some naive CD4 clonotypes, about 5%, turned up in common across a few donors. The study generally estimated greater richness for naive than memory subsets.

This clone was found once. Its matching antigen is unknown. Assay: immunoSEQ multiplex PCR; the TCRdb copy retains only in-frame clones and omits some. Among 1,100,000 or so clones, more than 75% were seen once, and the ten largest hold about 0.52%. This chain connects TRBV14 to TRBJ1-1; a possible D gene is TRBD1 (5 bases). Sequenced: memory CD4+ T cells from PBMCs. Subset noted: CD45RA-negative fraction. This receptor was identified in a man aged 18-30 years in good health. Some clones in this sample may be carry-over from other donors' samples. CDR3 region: CASSRRIFRFEGTTEAFF. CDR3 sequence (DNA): TGTGCCAGCAGCCGAAGGATCTTTAGGTTTGAAGGGACCACTGAAGCTTTCTTT.